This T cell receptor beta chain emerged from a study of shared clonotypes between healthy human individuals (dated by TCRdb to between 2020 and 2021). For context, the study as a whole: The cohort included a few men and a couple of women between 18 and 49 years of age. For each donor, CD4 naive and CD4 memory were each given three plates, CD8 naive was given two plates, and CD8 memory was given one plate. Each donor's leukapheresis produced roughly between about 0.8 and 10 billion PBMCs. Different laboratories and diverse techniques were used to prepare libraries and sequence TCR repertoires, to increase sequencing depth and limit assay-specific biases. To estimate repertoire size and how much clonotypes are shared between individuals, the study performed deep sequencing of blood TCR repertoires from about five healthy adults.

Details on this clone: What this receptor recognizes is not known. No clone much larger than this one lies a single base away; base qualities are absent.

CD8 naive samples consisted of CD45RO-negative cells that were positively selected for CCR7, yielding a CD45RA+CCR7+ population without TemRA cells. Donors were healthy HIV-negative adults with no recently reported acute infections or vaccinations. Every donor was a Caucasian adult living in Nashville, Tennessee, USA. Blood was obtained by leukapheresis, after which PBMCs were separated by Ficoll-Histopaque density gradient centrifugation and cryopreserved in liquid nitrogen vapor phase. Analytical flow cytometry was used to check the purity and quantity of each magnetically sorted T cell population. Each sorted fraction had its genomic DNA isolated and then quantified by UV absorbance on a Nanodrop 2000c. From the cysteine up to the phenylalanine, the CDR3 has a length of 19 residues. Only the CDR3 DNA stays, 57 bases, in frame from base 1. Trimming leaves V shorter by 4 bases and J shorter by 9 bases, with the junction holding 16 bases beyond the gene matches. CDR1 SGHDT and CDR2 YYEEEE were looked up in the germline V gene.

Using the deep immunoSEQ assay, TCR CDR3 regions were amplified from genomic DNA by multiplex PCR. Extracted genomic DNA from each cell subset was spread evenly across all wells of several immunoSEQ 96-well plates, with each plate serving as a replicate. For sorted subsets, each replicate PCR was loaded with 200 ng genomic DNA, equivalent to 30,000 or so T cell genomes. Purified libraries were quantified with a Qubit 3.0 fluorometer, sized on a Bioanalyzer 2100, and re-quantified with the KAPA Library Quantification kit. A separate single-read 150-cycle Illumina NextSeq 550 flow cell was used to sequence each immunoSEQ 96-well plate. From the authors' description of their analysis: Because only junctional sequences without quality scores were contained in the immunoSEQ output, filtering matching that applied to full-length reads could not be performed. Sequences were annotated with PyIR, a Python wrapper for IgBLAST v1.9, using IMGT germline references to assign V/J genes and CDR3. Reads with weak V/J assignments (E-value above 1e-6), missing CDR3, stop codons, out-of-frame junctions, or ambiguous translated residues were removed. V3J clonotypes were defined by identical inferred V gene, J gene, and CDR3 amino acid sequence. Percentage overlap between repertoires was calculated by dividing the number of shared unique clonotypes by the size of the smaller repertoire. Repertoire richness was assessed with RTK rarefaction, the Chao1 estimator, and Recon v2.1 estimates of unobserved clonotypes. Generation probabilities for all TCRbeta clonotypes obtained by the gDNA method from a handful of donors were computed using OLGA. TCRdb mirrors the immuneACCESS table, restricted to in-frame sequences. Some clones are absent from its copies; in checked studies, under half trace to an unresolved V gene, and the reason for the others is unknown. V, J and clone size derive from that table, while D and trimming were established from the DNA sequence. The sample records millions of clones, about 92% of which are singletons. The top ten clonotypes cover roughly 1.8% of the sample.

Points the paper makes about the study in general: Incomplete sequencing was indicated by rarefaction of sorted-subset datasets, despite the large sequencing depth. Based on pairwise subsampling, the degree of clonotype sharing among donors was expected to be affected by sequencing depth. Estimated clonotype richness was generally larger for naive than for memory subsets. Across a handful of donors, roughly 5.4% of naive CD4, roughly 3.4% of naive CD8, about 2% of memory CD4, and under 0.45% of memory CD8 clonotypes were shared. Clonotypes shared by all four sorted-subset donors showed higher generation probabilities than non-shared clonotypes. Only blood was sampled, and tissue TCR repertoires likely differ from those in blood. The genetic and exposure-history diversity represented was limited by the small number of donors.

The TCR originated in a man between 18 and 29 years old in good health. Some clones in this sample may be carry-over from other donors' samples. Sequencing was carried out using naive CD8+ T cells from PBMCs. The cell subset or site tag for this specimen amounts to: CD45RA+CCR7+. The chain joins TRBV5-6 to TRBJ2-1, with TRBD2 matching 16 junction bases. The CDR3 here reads CASSQVGVTGTSGRVEQFF. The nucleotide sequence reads TGTGCCAGCAGCCAGGTCGGGGTCACCGGGACTAGCGGGAGGGTTGAGCAGTTCTTC. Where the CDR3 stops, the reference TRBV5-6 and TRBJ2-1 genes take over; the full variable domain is DAGVTQSPTHLIKTRGQQVTLRCSPKSGHDTVSWYQQALGQGPQFIFQYYEEEERQRGNFPDRFSGHQFPNYSSELNVNALLLGDSALYLCASSQVGVTGTSGRVEQFFGPGTRLTVL.